The entry below describes one T cell receptor (beta chain). Its antigen remains unidentified. V trimming: 5 bases; J trimming: 5 bases; junction bases outside the gene matches: 8. Germline CDR1 and CDR2: SGHTA and FQGNSA. This CDR3 contains 14 residues. This specimen comes from a study of T cell repertoires in cytomegalovirus infection. TCRdb re-called the reads with MiXCR, one entry per CDR3 protein. The sample contains approximately 300,000 distinct CDR3 sequences, approximately 25% of which appear only once. Study conclusions and caveats: Ex vivo responses were dominated by HLA-C-restricted CMV-specific TCR beta clonotypes.

Sequenced here: cultured PBMCs, sampled from culture after CMV antigen stimulation. This chain uses TRBV7-2 with TRBJ2-5; TRBD2 agrees at 7 bases. The clonotype comes from a human donor in good health (CMV status not recorded). Some clones in this sample may be carry-over from other donors' samples. CDR3 sequence (DNA): TGTGCCAGCAGCCCGATGGGGGGGGGGGAGACCCAGTACTTC. Its translation: CASSPMGGGETQYF.